Listed below are T cell receptor beta chains from one sample, sequenced in a study of T cells in Graves' hyperthyroidism and ophthalmopathy. Via MiXCR, TCRdb re-called the multiplex PCR reads, giving one row per CDR3 protein. The sample has around 600,000 distinct CDR3 sequences; 16% are singletons. Specimen: blood. The receptor source for this set is a woman in her thirties or forties with Graves' ophthalmopathy. The CDR3 runs from the conserved cysteine through the conserved F or W. Each record gives: J gene, clone size, CDR3 length, D gene, V gene, CDR3 DNA, CDR3 protein. A D gene is named only where the DNA matches it firmly. A clone size is listed for some rows: how often the clone was seen (once, few, many), or a class if it is expanded.

J gene: TRBJ1-5
clone size: many
CDR3 length: 16
D gene: TRBD1
V gene: TRBV6-1
CDR3 DNA: TGTGCCAGCAGCGCGGACAGGGGTGGCGTAGATCAGCCCCAGCATTTT
CDR3 protein: CASSADRGGVDQPQHF

J gene: TRBJ2-7
clone size: few
CDR3 length: 14
D gene: NA
V gene: TRBV18
CDR3 DNA: TGTGCCAGCTCACCGACAGCCCCCCCCTACGAGCAGTACTTC
CDR3 protein: CASSPTAPPYEQYF

J gene: TRBJ2-7
clone size: NA
CDR3 length: 16
D gene: TRBD1
V gene: TRBV7-8
CDR3 DNA: TGTGCCAGCAGCTTAGTTCCCGGGACAGGGTCCTACGAGCAGTACTTC
CDR3 protein: CASSLVPGTGSYEQYF

J gene: TRBJ1-2
clone size: NA
CDR3 length: 14
D gene: NA
V gene: TRBV28
CDR3 DNA: TGTGCCAGCGGACGCATACTTTCTAACTATGGCTACACCTTC
CDR3 protein: CASGRILSNYGYTF

J gene: TRBJ2-1
clone size: many
CDR3 length: 14
D gene: TRBD1
V gene: TRBV5-1
CDR3 DNA: TGCGCCAGCACTAGGGACAGTACCTACAATGAGCAGTTCTTC
CDR3 protein: CASTRDSTYNEQFF

J gene: TRBJ2-7
clone size: few
CDR3 length: 13
D gene: NA
V gene: TRBV5-6
CDR3 DNA: TGTGCCAGCAGCATAACAGGGAGAGCCGAGCAGTACTTC
CDR3 protein: CASSITGRAEQYF

J gene: TRBJ1-1
clone size: once
CDR3 length: 15
D gene: NA
V gene: TRBV7-3
CDR3 DNA: TGTGCCAGCAGCTTAATGGCCGGAGAGAACACTGAAGCTTTCTTT
CDR3 protein: CASSLMAGENTEAFF

J gene: TRBJ1-2
clone size: many
CDR3 length: 14
D gene: TRBD1
V gene: TRBV2
CDR3 DNA: TGTGCCAGCAGTGACCAGGGGGCAGCCTATGGCTACACCTTC
CDR3 protein: CASSDQGAAYGYTF

J gene: TRBJ2-4
clone size: NA
CDR3 length: 15
D gene: NA
V gene: TRBV10-2
CDR3 DNA: TGCGCCAGCAGTGAGTCGAGAGCGGTTAAAAACATTCAGTACTTC
CDR3 protein: CASSESRAVKNIQYF

J gene: TRBJ1-1
clone size: NA
CDR3 length: 15
D gene: NA
V gene: TRBV9
CDR3 DNA: TGTGCCAGCAGCGTAGTTGCAGGGTCTTACGCTGAAGCTTTCTTT
CDR3 protein: CASSVVAGSYAEAFF

J gene: TRBJ2-3
clone size: NA
CDR3 length: 20
D gene: TRBD2
V gene: TRBV7-6
CDR3 DNA: TGTGCCAGCAGCTTAGGGCAAAGAACCCAACTAGCGGCAAACACAGATACGCAGTATTTT
CDR3 protein: CASSLGQRTQLAANTDTQYF

J gene: TRBJ2-5
clone size: few
CDR3 length: 13
D gene: NA
V gene: TRBV25-1
CDR3 DNA: TGTGCCAGCAGTGATGGGGGCCAAGAGACCCAGTACTTC
CDR3 protein: CASSDGGQETQYF

J gene: TRBJ1-5
clone size: many
CDR3 length: 12
D gene: NA
V gene: TRBV12-3/TRBV12-4
CDR3 DNA: TGTGCCAGCAGTTTATTTCCACGGCCCCAGCATTTT
CDR3 protein: CASSLFPRPQHF

J gene: TRBJ2-5
clone size: many
CDR3 length: 18
D gene: TRBD1
V gene: TRBV3-1
CDR3 DNA: TGTGCCAGCAGCCAAGATCTGGCCGGGACAGGGGGCCAAGAGACCCAGTACTTC
CDR3 protein: CASSQDLAGTGGQETQYF

J gene: TRBJ2-7
clone size: many
CDR3 length: 12
D gene: NA
V gene: TRBV30
CDR3 DNA: TGTGCCTGGAGCCCGACTGGATACGAGCAGTACTTC
CDR3 protein: CAWSPTGYEQYF

J gene: TRBJ2-5
clone size: NA
CDR3 length: 13
D gene: NA
V gene: TRBV20-1
CDR3 DNA: TGCAGTGCTAGAGTGCCCAGTGGGGAGACCCAGTACTTC
CDR3 protein: CSARVPSGETQYF

J gene: TRBJ2-4
clone size: NA
CDR3 length: 12
D gene: NA
V gene: TRBV2
CDR3 DNA: TGTGCCAGCAGTGAATACGGAAACATTCAGTACTTC
CDR3 protein: CASSEYGNIQYF

J gene: TRBJ1-1
clone size: NA
CDR3 length: 15
D gene: NA
V gene: TRBV5-5
CDR3 DNA: TGTGCCAGCAGCTTGGGGGTTCGGACGAACACTGAAGCTTTCTTT
CDR3 protein: CASSLGVRTNTEAFF

J gene: TRBJ2-7
clone size: many
CDR3 length: 13
D gene: NA
V gene: TRBV4-1
CDR3 DNA: TGTGCCAGCTCACCGACAGGAACCTACGAGCAGTACTTC
CDR3 protein: CASSPTGTYEQYF

J gene: TRBJ2-2
clone size: NA
CDR3 length: 15
D gene: NA
V gene: TRBV5-1
CDR3 DNA: TGCGCCAGCAGCAGGACAGCTACCAACACCGGGGAGCTGTTTTTT
CDR3 protein: CASSRTATNTGELFF

J gene: TRBJ2-1
clone size: many
CDR3 length: 13
D gene: TRBD2
V gene: TRBV20-1
CDR3 DNA: TGCAGTGCTTTACTAGCGGGCCCCAATGAGCAGTTCTTC
CDR3 protein: CSALLAGPNEQFF

J gene: TRBJ2-1
clone size: NA
CDR3 length: 13
D gene: NA
V gene: TRBV12-3/TRBV12-4
CDR3 DNA: TGTGCCAACTCCGAGGGCTCTTACAATGAGCAGTTCTTC
CDR3 protein: CANSEGSYNEQFF

J gene: TRBJ2-3
clone size: NA
CDR3 length: 15
D gene: TRBD2
V gene: TRBV28
CDR3 DNA: TGTGCCAGCAGTTTCATAGCGGGAGACACAGATACGCAGTATTTT
CDR3 protein: CASSFIAGDTDTQYF

J gene: TRBJ2-2
clone size: NA
CDR3 length: 16
D gene: TRBD2
V gene: TRBV20-1
CDR3 DNA: TGCAGTGCTAGTGGTAGCGGGAGGAGTGGCACCGGGGAGCTGTTTTTT
CDR3 protein: CSASGSGRSGTGELFF

J gene: TRBJ2-1
clone size: NA
CDR3 length: 13
D gene: NA
V gene: TRBV5-8
CDR3 DNA: TGTGCCAGCAGCTCTTCTCCCTCGGGGGAGCAGTTCTTC
CDR3 protein: CASSSSPSGEQFF

J gene: TRBJ2-3
clone size: many
CDR3 length: 15
D gene: TRBD2
V gene: TRBV7-3
CDR3 DNA: TGTGCCAGCAGCTTACTCGGGGGGAGCACAGATACGCAGTATTTT
CDR3 protein: CASSLLGGSTDTQYF

J gene: TRBJ2-3
clone size: few
CDR3 length: 11
D gene: NA
V gene: TRBV29-1
CDR3 DNA: TGCAGCGTTGACAACACAGATACGCAGTATTTT
CDR3 protein: CSVDNTDTQYF

J gene: TRBJ2-1
clone size: few
CDR3 length: 16
D gene: TRBD2
V gene: TRBV6-1
CDR3 DNA: TGTGCCAGCAGGAATAGCGGGGGGCCACCTCGAATGGAGCAGTTCTTC
CDR3 protein: CASRNSGGPPRMEQFF

J gene: TRBJ2-3
clone size: NA
CDR3 length: 17
D gene: TRBD2
V gene: TRBV15
CDR3 DNA: TGTGCCACCAGCAGCGCCCCGGGGGGGCCGAGCACAGATACGCAGTATTTT
CDR3 protein: CATSSAPGGPSTDTQYF

J gene: TRBJ2-3
clone size: many
CDR3 length: 15
D gene: TRBD2
V gene: TRBV12-3/TRBV12-4
CDR3 DNA: TGTGCCAGCAGCCATAGCGGGGGGAGCACAGATACGCAGTATTTT
CDR3 protein: CASSHSGGSTDTQYF

J gene: TRBJ2-2
clone size: NA
CDR3 length: 17
D gene: TRBD1
V gene: TRBV5-4
CDR3 DNA: TGTGCCAGCAGCCCTAGCACGGACAGGGGGAACACCGGGGAGCTGTTTTTT
CDR3 protein: CASSPSTDRGNTGELFF

J gene: TRBJ2-3
clone size: NA
CDR3 length: 16
D gene: NA
V gene: TRBV6-1
CDR3 DNA: TGTGCCAGCAGTGTAAACACTGTTTTCCCCACAGATACGCAGTATTTT
CDR3 protein: CASSVNTVFPTDTQYF

J gene: TRBJ1-5
clone size: few
CDR3 length: 15
D gene: TRBD1
V gene: TRBV19
CDR3 DNA: TGTGCCAGTAGTGGGACAGGTGGTGCTAATCAGCCCCAGCATTTT
CDR3 protein: CASSGTGGANQPQHF

J gene: TRBJ1-1
clone size: many
CDR3 length: 11
D gene: NA
V gene: TRBV5-6
CDR3 DNA: TGTGCCAGCAGTGGACGCCGTGAAGCTTTCTTT
CDR3 protein: CASSGRREAFF

J gene: TRBJ2-3
clone size: few
CDR3 length: 11
D gene: NA
V gene: TRBV6-2/TRBV6-3
CDR3 DNA: TGTGCCAGCACTCAGAGGGATACGCAGTATTTT
CDR3 protein: CASTQRDTQYF

J gene: TRBJ1-5
clone size: many
CDR3 length: 16
D gene: TRBD1
V gene: TRBV6-2/TRBV6-3
CDR3 DNA: TGTGCCAGCAGTTACGCCTATAGGACAGGGGATCAGCCCCAGCATTTT
CDR3 protein: CASSYAYRTGDQPQHF

J gene: TRBJ2-1
clone size: many
CDR3 length: 14
D gene: NA
V gene: TRBV3-1
CDR3 DNA: TGTGCCAGCAGCGCTTCGGGGACATACAATGAGCAGTTCTTC
CDR3 protein: CASSASGTYNEQFF

J gene: TRBJ2-5
clone size: many
CDR3 length: 14
D gene: NA
V gene: TRBV7-9
CDR3 DNA: TGTGCCAGCAGCCCTGGCTACAGCCAAGAGACCCAGTACTTC
CDR3 protein: CASSPGYSQETQYF

J gene: TRBJ2-1
clone size: NA
CDR3 length: 20
D gene: TRBD2
V gene: TRBV4-1
CDR3 DNA: TGCGCCAGCAGCCCGAGAGGCGGACTAGCGACTATACTGGGTGCCAATGAGCAGTTCTTC
CDR3 protein: CASSPRGGLATILGANEQFF

J gene: TRBJ2-3
clone size: many
CDR3 length: 16
D gene: NA
V gene: TRBV6-1
CDR3 DNA: TGTGCCAGCACCCTTGGCTCCCGATATGGCACAGATACGCAGTATTTT
CDR3 protein: CASTLGSRYGTDTQYF

J gene: TRBJ2-7
clone size: few
CDR3 length: 14
D gene: TRBD2
V gene: TRBV6-1
CDR3 DNA: TGTGCCAGCAGCCAAGCGGGGGGTTTGGAGGAGCAGTACTTC
CDR3 protein: CASSQAGGLEEQYF

J gene: TRBJ2-1
clone size: many
CDR3 length: 17
D gene: NA
V gene: TRBV7-9
CDR3 DNA: TGTGCCAGTACTCTGACAGGGTCCTATACCACGGGGGATGAGCAGTTCTTC
CDR3 protein: CASTLTGSYTTGDEQFF

J gene: TRBJ1-1
clone size: once
CDR3 length: 14
D gene: NA
V gene: TRBV20-1
CDR3 DNA: TGCAGTGCTAGAGGTAGTGCGGTGAACACTGAAGCTTTCTTT
CDR3 protein: CSARGSAVNTEAFF

J gene: TRBJ2-7
clone size: many
CDR3 length: 14
D gene: TRBD2
V gene: TRBV2
CDR3 DNA: TGTGCCAGCAGTGGTAGCGGGCCCCTCTACGAGCAGTACTTC
CDR3 protein: CASSGSGPLYEQYF

J gene: TRBJ2-3
clone size: many
CDR3 length: 15
D gene: NA
V gene: TRBV2
CDR3 DNA: TGTGCCAGCAGTCAAGACAGGACTAGCACAGATACGCAGTATTTT
CDR3 protein: CASSQDRTSTDTQYF

J gene: TRBJ2-7
clone size: NA
CDR3 length: 14
D gene: NA
V gene: TRBV20-1
CDR3 DNA: TGCAGTGCTAGACCTTTTAGGGGAGGCTACGAGCAGTACTTC
CDR3 protein: CSARPFRGGYEQYF

J gene: TRBJ2-1
clone size: few
CDR3 length: 14
D gene: TRBD1
V gene: TRBV10-3
CDR3 DNA: TGTGCCATTGCCTCCGCAGGGGGTTTCAATGAGCAGTTCTTC
CDR3 protein: CAIASAGGFNEQFF

J gene: TRBJ2-3
clone size: few
CDR3 length: 15
D gene: NA
V gene: TRBV28
CDR3 DNA: TGTGCCAGCAGAGTAGCGTGGCAGGGATTCGGCACGCAGTATTTT
CDR3 protein: CASRVAWQGFGTQYF

J gene: TRBJ2-7
clone size: many
CDR3 length: 14
D gene: NA
V gene: TRBV2
CDR3 DNA: TGTGCCAGCACTACTCAGGGGATTGGCTACGAGCAGTACTTC
CDR3 protein: CASTTQGIGYEQYF

J gene: TRBJ1-5
clone size: few
CDR3 length: 15
D gene: NA
V gene: TRBV2
CDR3 DNA: TGTGCCAGCAGTGAAACAGGAAATAGCAATCAGCCCCAGCATTTT
CDR3 protein: CASSETGNSNQPQHF